Below, 14 T cell receptor beta chains from the same sample are listed, as sequenced in a study of T cells in Graves' hyperthyroidism and ophthalmopathy. Amplification of TCR beta CDR3 regions used RNA as the template. First-round RT-PCR with HTBI primers amplified the TCR CDR3 region. TCRdb used MiXCR to reprocess the multiplex PCR reads, holding one entry per CDR3 protein. The sample includes some 510,000 distinct CDR3 sequences, around 46% of them seen just once. Sequenced input: peripheral blood or thyroid tissue (not recorded which). The receptors come from a woman aged 18-29 years with Graves' hyperthyroidism.

At least ten counts were recorded for this clonotype. V is TRBV9 and J is TRBJ1-6; unclear D gene. CDR1 and CDR2 from the germline V gene are SGDLS and YYNGEE. The germline V and J ends were trimmed by 2 bases and 9 bases, with 9 bases remaining between them. The CDR3 has 13 residues. Here the CDR3 DNA reads TGTGCCAGCAGCGTCATACGAGGTTCACCCCTCCACTTT. Translating gives CASSVIRGSPLHF.

This clonotype appeared a few times. This chain connects TRBV7-8 to TRBJ2-7, with 9 bases matching TRBD1. The CDR3 consists of 14 residues. Trimming cost V 7 bases and J 6 bases; bases outside gene matches: 10. CDR1 and CDR2 (germline): SGHVS, FQNEAQ. The CDR3 coding sequence is TGTGCCAGCACCCCGGGGACAGGGAGGGCCGAGCAGTACTTC. Its protein product is CASTPGTGRAEQYF.

V is TRBV7-8 and J is TRBJ1-5, with 10 nucleotides matching TRBD1. The J segment lost 6 bases and the V segment lost 4 bases, leaving 15 bases of the junction unmatched. The germline V gene encodes CDR1 SGHVS and CDR2 FQNEAQ. The CDR3 spans 18 residues. CDR3 amino acids: CASSYGTGDSSHSQPQHF. For the CDR3, the DNA is TGTGCCAGCAGCTACGGGACAGGGGACTCGTCCCATAGTCAGCCCCAGCATTTT.

This clonotype was observed a few times. V and J are TRBV19 and TRBJ2-2; no firm D call. Trimming cost V 1 base and J 7 bases, with 7 bases left between them. This CDR3 comprises 13 residues. In germline, CDR1 is LNHDA, CDR2 SQIVND (reference sequence). The CDR3 nucleotides read TGTGCCAGTAGTATAGGACCGAACGGGGAGCTGTTTTTT. Translating gives CASSIGPNGELFF.

The chain couples TRBV10-3 to TRBJ2-6, with 7 positions matching TRBD1. The CDR3 has 17 residues. The ends lost 3 bases at V and 0 bases at J; junction bases unmatched: 5. Germline V gene lookup returns CDR1 ENHRY and CDR2 SYGVKD. As DNA, the CDR3 is TGTGCCATCAGTGACCAGGACAGGTTCTCTGGGGCCAACGTCCTGACTTTC. This encodes CAISDQDRFSGANVLTF.

J is TRBJ1-1 and V is TRBV7-9; D ambiguous. V gave up 5 bases and J gave up 0 bases, with 13 bases separating them. The V gene's germline CDR1 is SEHNR and CDR2 FQNEAQ (reference sequence). The CDR3 has 15 amino acids. The CDR3 region is CASSVEAGLNTEAFF. Written as DNA, the CDR3 is TGTGCCAGCAGCGTTGAAGCGGGCCTGAACACTGAAGCTTTCTTT.

The chain joins TRBV12-3 or TRBV12-4 to TRBJ2-7; unclear D gene. CDR3 length equals 13 residues. The V and J ends lost 3 bases and 3 bases respectively, with 9 bases between them. CDR3 protein: CASSFDEVYEQYF. The CDR3 coding sequence is TGTGCCAGCAGTTTTGACGAGGTCTACGAGCAGTACTTC.

This clonotype was recorded at least ten times. This chain links TRBV7-2 with TRBJ1-6; 8 positions match TRBD1. The V and J ends lost 4 bases and 10 bases, in that order; junction bases with no gene match: 6. The germline gives CDR1 SGHTA, CDR2 FQGNSA. The CDR3 sequence is 14 residues long. The CDR3 loop reads CASSSETGVSPLHF. The CDR3, as DNA: TGTGCCAGCAGCTCCGAGACAGGGGTATCACCCCTCCACTTT.

The rearrangement uses TRBV19 and TRBJ2-2; D ambiguous. From germline, CDR1 is LNHDA and CDR2 SQIVND (reference sequence). The CDR3 consists of 15 residues. V was trimmed by 3 bases and J by 0 bases, leaving 8 bases between them. CDR3 amino acids: CASSMSRANTGELFF. CDR3 bases: TGTGCCAGTAGTATGTCGCGAGCGAACACCGGGGAGCTGTTTTTT. The variable domain in full, completed from reference TRBV19 and TRBJ2-2, reads DGGITQSPKYLFRKEGQNVTLSCEQNLNHDAMYWYRQDPGQGLRLIYYSQIVNDFQKGDIAEGYSVSREKKESFPLTVTSAQKNPTAFYLCASSMSRANTGELFFGEGSRLTVL.

The gene calls are TRBV25-1 and TRBJ2-7, with D maybe TRBD1 (6 bases). Trimming stripped 4 bases from V and 2 bases from J, with 18 bases between. This CDR3 is built from 16 residues. From germline, CDR1 is MGHDK and CDR2 SYGVNS. CDR3 in amino acids: CASSAIRDTITYEQYF. The CDR3 DNA sequence: TGTGCCAGCAGTGCTATACGGGACACCATCACCTACGAGCAGTACTTC.

This clonotype has a handful of counts. One end of the junction varies from germline; a read error may be responsible. The rearrangement joins TRBV10-3 to TRBJ1-5; the D is unclear. CDR1 ENHRY and CDR2 SYGVKD come from the germline V gene. There are 15 residues in the CDR3. CDR3 nucleotide sequence: TGTGCCAGCAGTGAATGGTGGGTGGGCAATCAGCCCCAGCATTTT. It encodes CASSEWWVGNQPQHF.

The rearrangement joins TRBV15 to TRBJ1-4; D is undetermined. This CDR3 is 11 amino acids long. In germline, CDR1 is LNHNV, CDR2 YYDKDF (reference sequence). The CDR3 loop reads CSGPTNEKLFF. CDR3 in DNA: TGTTCCGGGCCGACTAATGAAAAACTGTTTTTT.

This clonotype was seen only a few times. V and J are TRBV24-1 and TRBJ1-2, with D tentatively TRBD1 (5 bases). Trimming left V 1 base short and J 4 bases short, with 9 bases between. Germline CDR1 reads KGHDR; CDR2 reads SFDVKD. The CDR3 runs to 14 residues. The CDR3 DNA reads as TGTGCCACCAGTGATTTTAGGACACGCTATGGCTACACCTTC. Its protein product is CATSDFRTRYGYTF.

As concerns this clonotype: Germline is not matched at one junction end, which may reflect a read error. The V and J genes are TRBV9 and TRBJ1-4; 9 nucleotides align to TRBD1. There are 15 residues in the CDR3. Germline CDR1 SGDLS, CDR2 YYNGEE. The chain's CDR3 is CASSIRQGEGEKLFF. The CDR3 coding sequence is TGCGCCAGCAGCATCCGACAGGGGGAAGGGGAAAAACTGTTTTTT.